The T cell receptor beta chain described here comes from a study of cytomegalovirus exposure and HLA in healthy donors. Study-wide results and limits: Rarity held for most TCR sequences, but there were some public TCRs that occurred in many donors.

Note on this clone: Its target is not known.

This table comes from immunoSEQ multiplex PCR, and its TCRdb copy is limited to in-frame clones, with some not included. The sample contains over 150,000 clones, 84% of which appear only once. The CDR3 is made up of 13 amino acids. Germline V lookup: CDR1 MNHEY, CDR2 SMNVEV (reference sequence). With 5 bases removed from V and 3 bases from J, the gap between germline ends came to 11 bases. The rearrangement joins TRBV27 to TRBJ2-7, with a tentative D call TRBD1 (5 bases). The receptor's source is a woman aged 25 to 39 in good health and CMV-seropositive. Sequencing used PBMCs. The CDR3 loop reads CASSTHRGYEQYF. For the CDR3, the DNA is TGTGCCAGCAGTACGCATAGGGGCTACGAGCAGTACTTC.